These 5 T cell receptor beta chains originate from one sample sequenced in a study of blood T cell repertoires in COVID-19 (dated by TCRdb to about 2020). Preparation of the library involved the immunoSEQ multiplex PCR assay. TCRdb mirrors the immuneACCESS table, restricted to in-frame sequences. Some clones are absent from its copies; in checked studies, under half trace to an unresolved V gene, and the reason for the others is unknown. Recorded for this sample are some 270,000 clones; approximately 90% of them occurred a single time. The leading ten clones occupy around 0.88% of the sample. Source material: peripheral blood. The receptor source for this set is a man aged 25-45 years with acute or convalescent COVID-19.

V and J are TRBV11-3 and TRBJ2-7, with a tentative D call TRBD2 (6 bases). CDR1 is SGHNT and CDR2 is YENEEA in the germline V gene. This CDR3 is built from 14 residues. V was pared by 5 bases and J by 3 bases, with 14 bases between. DNA for the CDR3: TGTGCCAGCAGCCCGGGACTGCCGAACTACGAGCAGTACTTC. This gives the protein CASSPGLPNYEQYF.

The chain couples TRBV11-2 to TRBJ2-7; 7 positions agree with TRBD1. This CDR3 is built from 16 residues. Germline CDR1 reads SGHAT; CDR2 reads FQNNGV. V shed 5 bases, J shed 4 bases, and the junction held 14 bases outside the gene matches. In DNA form, the CDR3 reads TGTGCCAGCAGCCCCCACCTAACAGGGGTTGGGTACGAGCAGTACTTC. It specifies CASSPHLTGVGYEQYF.

For this clone: Within the sample, other DNA sequences also encode this same CDR3. The chain recombines TRBV6-5 with TRBJ1-5, with 8 bases identical to TRBD1. Germline CDR1 MNHEY, CDR2 SVGAGI. Losses at the gene ends were 9 bases for V and 2 bases for J; bases not matched to a gene: 3. The length of the CDR3 is 13 residues. This CDR3 reads CASRGQGNQPQHF. For the CDR3, the DNA is TGTGCCAGTCGGGGACAGGGCAATCAGCCCCAGCATTTT.

This chain links TRBV7-3 with TRBJ2-5, with a weak D call TRBD1 (5 bases). This CDR3 comprises 15 residues. Between the trimmed V and J ends, which lost 0 bases and 2 bases, there was a span of 10 bases. CDR1 and CDR2 from the germline V gene are SGHTA and FQGTGA. The CDR3 bases are TGTGCCAGCAGCTTAACACCAGGGAAGCAAGAGACCCAGTACTTC. This translates into CASSLTPGKQETQYF.

Concerning this clone itself: The same CDR3 is also encoded by other DNA sequences in this sample. This sequence joins TRBV7-2 and TRBJ2-1; TRBD2 aligns across 9 bases. Germline V gene sequence: CDR1 SGHTA, CDR2 FQGNSA. The CDR3 is 14 residues long. V lost 3 bases, J lost 7 bases, and 4 bases stayed unmatched. The CDR3 region has the DNA TGTGCCAGCAGCTTGGGACTAGCCTGGAATGAGCAGTTCTTC. It specifies CASSLGLAWNEQFF.